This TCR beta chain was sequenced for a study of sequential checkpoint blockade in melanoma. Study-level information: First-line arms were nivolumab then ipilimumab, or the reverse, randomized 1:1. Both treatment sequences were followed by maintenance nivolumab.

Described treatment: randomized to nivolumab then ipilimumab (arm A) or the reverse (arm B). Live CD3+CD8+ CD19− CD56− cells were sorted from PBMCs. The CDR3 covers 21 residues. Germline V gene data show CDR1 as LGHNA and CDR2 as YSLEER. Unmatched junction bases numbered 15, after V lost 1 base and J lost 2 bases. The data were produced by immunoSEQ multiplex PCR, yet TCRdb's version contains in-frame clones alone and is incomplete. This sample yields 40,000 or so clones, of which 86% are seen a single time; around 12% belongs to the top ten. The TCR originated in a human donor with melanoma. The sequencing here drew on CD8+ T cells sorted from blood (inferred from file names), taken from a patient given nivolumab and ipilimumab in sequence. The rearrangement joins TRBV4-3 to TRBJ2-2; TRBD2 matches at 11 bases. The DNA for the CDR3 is TGCGCCAGCAGCCAAGTTGGGACTAGCGGAACAGCCACACTCAACACCGGGGAGCTGTTTTTT. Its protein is CASSQVGTSGTATLNTGELFF.